This T cell receptor beta chain was retrieved from a study of blood T cells in healthy people across ages. Study-level points and caveats: PBMCs that were unsorted prevented a conclusive naive versus antigen-experienced comparison.

On this clonotype: What it binds is not known.

V lost 5 bases to trimming and J lost 8 bases; unmatched junction nucleotides: 13. The CDR3 spans 15 residues. A second PCR, run for about 6 to 11 cycles, used a sample-barcoded 5' primer plus a J-beta primer mix. TCRdb passed the 5' RACE reads through MiXCR, listing each CDR3 protein once. The profile shows about 1.8 million distinct CDR3 sequences, roughly 50% of them singletons. The source is a woman aged 40 to 55 in good health. The sample consisted of blood. The chain joins TRBV12-3 or TRBV12-4 to TRBJ1-2; TRBD1 agrees at 8 bases. This chain's CDR3 is CASSDRARGPGGYTF. The CDR3 DNA reads as TGTGCCAGCAGTGACCGGGCCAGGGGGCCTGGGGGCTACACCTTC.